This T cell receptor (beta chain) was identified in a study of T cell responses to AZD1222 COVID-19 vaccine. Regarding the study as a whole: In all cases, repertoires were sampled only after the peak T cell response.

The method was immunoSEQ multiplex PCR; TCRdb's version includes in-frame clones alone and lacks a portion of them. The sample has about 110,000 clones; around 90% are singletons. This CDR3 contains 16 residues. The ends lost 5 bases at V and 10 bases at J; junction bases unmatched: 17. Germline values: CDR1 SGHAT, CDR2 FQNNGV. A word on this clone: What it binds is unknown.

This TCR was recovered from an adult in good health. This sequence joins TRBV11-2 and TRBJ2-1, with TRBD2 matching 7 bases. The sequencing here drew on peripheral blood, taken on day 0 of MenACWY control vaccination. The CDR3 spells CASSPGLWAGVREQFF. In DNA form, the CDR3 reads TGTGCCAGCAGCCCTGGGTTGTGGGCGGGAGTGCGAGAGCAGTTCTTC.